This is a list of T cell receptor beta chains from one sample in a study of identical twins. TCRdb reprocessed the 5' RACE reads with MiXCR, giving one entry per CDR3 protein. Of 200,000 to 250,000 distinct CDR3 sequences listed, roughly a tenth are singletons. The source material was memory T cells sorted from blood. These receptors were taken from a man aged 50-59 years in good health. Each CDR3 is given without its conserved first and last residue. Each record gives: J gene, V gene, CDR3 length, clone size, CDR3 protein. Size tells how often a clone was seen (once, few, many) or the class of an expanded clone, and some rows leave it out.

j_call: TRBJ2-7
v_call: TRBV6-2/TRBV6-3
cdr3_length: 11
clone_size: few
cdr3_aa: ATTSGRTYEQY

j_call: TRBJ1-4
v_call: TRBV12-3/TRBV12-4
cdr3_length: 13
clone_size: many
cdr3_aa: ASSVGGATNEKLF

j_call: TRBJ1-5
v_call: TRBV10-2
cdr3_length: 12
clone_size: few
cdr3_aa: ASSEKGEGQPQH

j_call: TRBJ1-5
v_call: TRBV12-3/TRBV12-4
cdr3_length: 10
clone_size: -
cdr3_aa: ASGRGDQPQH

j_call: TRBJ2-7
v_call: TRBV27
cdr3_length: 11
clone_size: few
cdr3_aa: ASRLEGTYEQY

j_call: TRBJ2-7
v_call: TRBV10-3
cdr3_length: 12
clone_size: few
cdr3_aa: AISEGQGLGWQY

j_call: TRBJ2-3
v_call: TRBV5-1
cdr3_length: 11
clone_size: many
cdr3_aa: ASSFSGTDTQY

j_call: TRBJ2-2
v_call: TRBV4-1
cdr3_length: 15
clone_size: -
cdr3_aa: ASSQDRSGYGTGELF

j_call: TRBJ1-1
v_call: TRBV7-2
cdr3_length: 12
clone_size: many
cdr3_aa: ASEDIWVNTEAF

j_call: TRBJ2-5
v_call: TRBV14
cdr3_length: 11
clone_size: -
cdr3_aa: ASSHPGKETQY

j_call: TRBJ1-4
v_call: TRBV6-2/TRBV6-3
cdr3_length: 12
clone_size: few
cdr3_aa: ASKRQGPNEKLF

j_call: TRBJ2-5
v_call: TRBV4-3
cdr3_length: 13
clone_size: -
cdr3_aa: ASSLTGTGTETQY

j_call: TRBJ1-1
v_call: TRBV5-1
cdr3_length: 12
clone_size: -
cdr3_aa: ASSSGVQGGRAF

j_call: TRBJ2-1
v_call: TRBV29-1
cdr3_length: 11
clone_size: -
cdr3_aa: SISLAAYNEQF

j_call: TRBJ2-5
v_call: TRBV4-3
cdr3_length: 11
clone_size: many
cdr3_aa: ASSHGGQETQY

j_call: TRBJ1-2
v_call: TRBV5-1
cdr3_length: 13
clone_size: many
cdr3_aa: ASSLRDPTNYGYT

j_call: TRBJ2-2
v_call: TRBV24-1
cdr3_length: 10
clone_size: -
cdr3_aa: ATSDLRAELF

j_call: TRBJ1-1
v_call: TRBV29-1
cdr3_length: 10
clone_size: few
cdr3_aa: SAEEGGTEAF

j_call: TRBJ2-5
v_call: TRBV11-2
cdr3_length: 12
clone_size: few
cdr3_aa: ASSLRTRGGTQY

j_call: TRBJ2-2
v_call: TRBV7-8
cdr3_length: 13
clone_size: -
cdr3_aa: ASSQGTSGSGELF

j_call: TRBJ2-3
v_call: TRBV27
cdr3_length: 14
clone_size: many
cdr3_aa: ASSLLAGGPLDTQY

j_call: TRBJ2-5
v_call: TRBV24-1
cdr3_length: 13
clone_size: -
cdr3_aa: ATSATGTSRETQY

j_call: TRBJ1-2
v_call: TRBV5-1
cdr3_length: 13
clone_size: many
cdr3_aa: ASTPKGPPNYGYT

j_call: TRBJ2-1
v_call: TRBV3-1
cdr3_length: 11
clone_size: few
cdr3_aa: ASSQTTGGKQF

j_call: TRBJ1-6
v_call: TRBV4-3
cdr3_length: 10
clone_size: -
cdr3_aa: ASSQVPGTLH

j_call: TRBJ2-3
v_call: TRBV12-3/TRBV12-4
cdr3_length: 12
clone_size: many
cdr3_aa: ASSLGQGRDTQY

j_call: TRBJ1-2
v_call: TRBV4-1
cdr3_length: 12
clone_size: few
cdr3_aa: ASSHGQGDYGYT

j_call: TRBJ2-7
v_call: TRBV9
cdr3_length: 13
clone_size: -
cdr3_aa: ASSVSGTGAYEQN

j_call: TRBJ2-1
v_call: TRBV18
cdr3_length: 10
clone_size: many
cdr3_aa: ASSLTPREQF

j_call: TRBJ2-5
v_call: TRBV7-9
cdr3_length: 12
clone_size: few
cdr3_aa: ASRIGAAGETQY

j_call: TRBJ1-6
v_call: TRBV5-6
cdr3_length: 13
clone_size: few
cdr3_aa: ASSSAPGRNSPLH